At least ten counts were recorded for the clone carrying this T cell receptor beta chain. Assembly of TCR beta libraries relied on iRepertoire HTBI primers together with Arm-PCR of CDR3 regions. In TCRdb, the multiplex PCR reads were re-called with MiXCR into one record per CDR3 protein. The data contain approximately 400,000 distinct CDR3 sequences, approximately 15% of them singletons. Time point: newly diagnosed GD, antithyroid drugs for less than 3 months. Preparation of the TCR library used RNA extracted from PBMCs. The sample originates from a study of regulatory T cells in long-lasting Graves disease. The junction had 11 bases not matched to a gene; V was cut back by 9 bases and J by 3 bases. This CDR3 spans 15 amino acids. Per the germline V gene, CDR1 is MDHEN and CDR2 is SYDVKM. This sample also appeared in a second study, on T cells in Graves' hyperthyroidism and ophthalmopathy.

This rearrangement joins TRBV28 to TRBJ1-1; TRBD1 matches 9 bases. The source was peripheral blood mononuclear cells (PBMCs), collected at new diagnosis, from a patient treated with antithyroid drugs. This TCR derives from a woman aged 35 to 49 with Graves disease. The DNA of the CDR3 is TGTGCCAGTGAGGGACAGGGTAAATCCCACACTGAAGCTTTCTTT. Its protein product is CASEGQGKSHTEAFF.